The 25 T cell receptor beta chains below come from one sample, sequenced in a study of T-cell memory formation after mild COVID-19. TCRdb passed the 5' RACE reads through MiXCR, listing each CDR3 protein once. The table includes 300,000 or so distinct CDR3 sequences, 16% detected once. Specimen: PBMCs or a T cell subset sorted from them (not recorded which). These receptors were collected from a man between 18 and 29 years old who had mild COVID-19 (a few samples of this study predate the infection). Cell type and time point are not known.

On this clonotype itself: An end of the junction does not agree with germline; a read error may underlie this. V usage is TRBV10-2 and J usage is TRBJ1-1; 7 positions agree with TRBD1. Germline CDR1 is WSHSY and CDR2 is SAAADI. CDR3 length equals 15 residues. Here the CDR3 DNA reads TGCGCCAGCAGCAGACAGGGAAGGGCCCGTTCCCTTTCTCTCTTT. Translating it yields CASSRQGRARSLSLF.

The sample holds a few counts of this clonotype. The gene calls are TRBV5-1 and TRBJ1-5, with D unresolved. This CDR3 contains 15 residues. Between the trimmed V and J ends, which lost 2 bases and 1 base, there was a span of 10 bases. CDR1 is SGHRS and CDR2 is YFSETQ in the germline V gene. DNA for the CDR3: TGCGCCAGCAGCTTTGGTGGGCTCAGCAATCAGCCCCAGCATTTT. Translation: CASSFGGLSNQPQHF.

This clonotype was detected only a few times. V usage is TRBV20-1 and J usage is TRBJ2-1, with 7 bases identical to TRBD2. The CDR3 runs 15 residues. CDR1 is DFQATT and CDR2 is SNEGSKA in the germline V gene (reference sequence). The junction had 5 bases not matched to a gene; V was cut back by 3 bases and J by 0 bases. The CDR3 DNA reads TGCAGTGCTAGGCTAGCGGCGGACTCCTACAATGAGCAGTTCTTC. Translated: CSARLAADSYNEQFF.

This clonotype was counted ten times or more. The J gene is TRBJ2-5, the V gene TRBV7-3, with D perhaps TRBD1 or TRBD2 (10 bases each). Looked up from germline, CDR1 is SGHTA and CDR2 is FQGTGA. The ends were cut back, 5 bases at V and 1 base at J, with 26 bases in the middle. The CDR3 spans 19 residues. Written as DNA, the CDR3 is TGTGCCAGCAGCGTGGACAGGGGGAAACTAGCGGGGATCCAAGAGACCCAGTACTTC. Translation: CASSVDRGKLAGIQETQYF.

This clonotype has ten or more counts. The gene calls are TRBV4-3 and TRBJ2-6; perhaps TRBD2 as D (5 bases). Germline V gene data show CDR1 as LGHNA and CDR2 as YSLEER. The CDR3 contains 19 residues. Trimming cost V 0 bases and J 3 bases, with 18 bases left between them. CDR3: CASSQEVDGGLGGANVLTF. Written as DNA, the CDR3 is TGCGCCAGCAGCCAAGAGGTGGACGGAGGCCTAGGTGGGGCCAACGTCCTGACTTTC.

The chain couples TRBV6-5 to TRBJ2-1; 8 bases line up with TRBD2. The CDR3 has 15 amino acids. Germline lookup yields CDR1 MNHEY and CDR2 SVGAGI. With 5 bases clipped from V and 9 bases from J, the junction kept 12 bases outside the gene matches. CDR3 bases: TGTGCCAGCAGTCCTACTAGCGGCACCCGGGGTGAGCAGTTCTTC. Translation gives CASSPTSGTRGEQFF.

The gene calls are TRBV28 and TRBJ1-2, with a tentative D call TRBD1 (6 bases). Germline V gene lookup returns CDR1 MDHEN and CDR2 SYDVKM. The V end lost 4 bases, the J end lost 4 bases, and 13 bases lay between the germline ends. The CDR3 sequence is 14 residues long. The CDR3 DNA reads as TGTGCCAGCAGTTCGGACAGCTTGTTCTATGGCTACACCTTC. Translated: CASSSDSLFYGYTF.

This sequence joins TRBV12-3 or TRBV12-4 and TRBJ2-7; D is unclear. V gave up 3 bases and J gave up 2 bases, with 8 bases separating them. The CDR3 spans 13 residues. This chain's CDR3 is CASSFSPTYEQYF. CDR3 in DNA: TGTGCCAGCAGTTTTTCACCGACCTACGAGCAGTACTTC.

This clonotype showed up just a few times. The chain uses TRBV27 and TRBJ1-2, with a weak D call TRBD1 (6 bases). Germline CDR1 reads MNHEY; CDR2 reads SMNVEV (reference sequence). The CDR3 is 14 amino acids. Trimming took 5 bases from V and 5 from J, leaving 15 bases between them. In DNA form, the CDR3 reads TGTGCCAGCAGTCCCTACAGGGAGCAATATGGCTACACCTTC. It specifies CASSPYREQYGYTF.

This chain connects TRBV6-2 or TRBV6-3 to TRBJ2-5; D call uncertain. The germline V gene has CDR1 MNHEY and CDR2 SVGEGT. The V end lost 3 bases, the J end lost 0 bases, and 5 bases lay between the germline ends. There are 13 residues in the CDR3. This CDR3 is CASSYMYQETQYF. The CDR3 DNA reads TGTGCCAGCAGTTATATGTACCAAGAGACCCAGTACTTC.

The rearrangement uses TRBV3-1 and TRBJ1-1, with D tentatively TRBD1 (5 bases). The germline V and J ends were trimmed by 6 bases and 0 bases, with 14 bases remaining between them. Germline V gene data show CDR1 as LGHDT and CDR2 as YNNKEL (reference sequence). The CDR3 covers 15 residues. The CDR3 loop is CASSRLTDLNTEAFF. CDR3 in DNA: TGTGCCAGCAGTCGGCTGACAGATTTGAACACTGAAGCTTTCTTT.

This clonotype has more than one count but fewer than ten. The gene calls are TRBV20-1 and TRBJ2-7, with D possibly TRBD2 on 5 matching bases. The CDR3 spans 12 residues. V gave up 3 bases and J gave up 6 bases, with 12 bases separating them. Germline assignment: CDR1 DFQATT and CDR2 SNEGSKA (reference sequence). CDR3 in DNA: TGCAGTGCTAGGCCCGGAGGCGCCGAGCAGTACTTC. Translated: CSARPGGAEQYF.

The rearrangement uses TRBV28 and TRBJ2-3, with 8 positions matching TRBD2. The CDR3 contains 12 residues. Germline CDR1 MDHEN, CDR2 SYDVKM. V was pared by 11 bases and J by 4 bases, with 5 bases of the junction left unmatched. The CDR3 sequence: CAGGRGADTQYF. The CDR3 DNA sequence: TGTGCCGGAGGGCGGGGGGCAGATACGCAGTATTTT. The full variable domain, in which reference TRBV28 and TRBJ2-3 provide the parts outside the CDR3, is DVKVTQSSRYLVKRTGEKVFLECVQDMDHENMFWYRQDPGLGLRLIYFSYDVKMKEKGDIPEGYSVSREKKERFSLILESASTNQTSMYLCAGGRGADTQYFGPGTRLTVL.

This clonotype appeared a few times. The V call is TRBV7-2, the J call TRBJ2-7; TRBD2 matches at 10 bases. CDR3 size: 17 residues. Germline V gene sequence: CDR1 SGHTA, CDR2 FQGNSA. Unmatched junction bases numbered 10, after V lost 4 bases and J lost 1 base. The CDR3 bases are TGTGCCAGCAGCTCCCTGACGGCGACTAGCGGGTCCTACGAGCAGTACTTC. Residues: CASSSLTATSGSYEQYF.

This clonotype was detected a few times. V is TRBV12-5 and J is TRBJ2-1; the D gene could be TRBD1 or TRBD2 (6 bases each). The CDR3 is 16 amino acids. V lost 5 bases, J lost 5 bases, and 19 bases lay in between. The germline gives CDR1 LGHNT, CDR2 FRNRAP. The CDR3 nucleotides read TGTGCTAGTGGTCATACCGTGGGGGGCGCCAACAATGAGCAGTTCTTC. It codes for CASGHTVGGANNEQFF.

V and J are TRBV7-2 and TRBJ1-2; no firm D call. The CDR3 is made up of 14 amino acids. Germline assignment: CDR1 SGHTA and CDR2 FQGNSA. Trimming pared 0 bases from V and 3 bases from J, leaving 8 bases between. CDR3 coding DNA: TGTGCCAGCAGCTTAGCGAGGCCACACTATGGCTACACCTTC. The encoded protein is CASSLARPHYGYTF.

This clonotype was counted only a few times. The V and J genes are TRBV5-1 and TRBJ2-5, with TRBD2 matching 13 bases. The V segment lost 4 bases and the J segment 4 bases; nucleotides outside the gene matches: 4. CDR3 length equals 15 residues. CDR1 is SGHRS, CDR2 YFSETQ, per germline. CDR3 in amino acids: CASSMGLAGRETQYF. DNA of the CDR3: TGCGCCAGCAGCATGGGACTAGCGGGGCGAGAGACCCAGTACTTC.

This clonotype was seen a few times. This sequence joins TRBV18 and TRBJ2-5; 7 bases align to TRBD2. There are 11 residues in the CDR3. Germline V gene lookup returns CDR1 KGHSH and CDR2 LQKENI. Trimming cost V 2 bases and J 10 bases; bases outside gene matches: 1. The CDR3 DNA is TGTGCCAGCTCACCAGGGGAGGGCCAGTACTTC. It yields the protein CASSPGEGQYF.

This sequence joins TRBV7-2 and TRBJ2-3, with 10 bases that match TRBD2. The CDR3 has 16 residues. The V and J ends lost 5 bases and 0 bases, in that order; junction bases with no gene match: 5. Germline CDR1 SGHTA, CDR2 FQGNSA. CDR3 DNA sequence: TGTGCCAGCAGCCAAGGACTAGCGGCTAGCACAGATACGCAGTATTTT. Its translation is CASSQGLAASTDTQYF.

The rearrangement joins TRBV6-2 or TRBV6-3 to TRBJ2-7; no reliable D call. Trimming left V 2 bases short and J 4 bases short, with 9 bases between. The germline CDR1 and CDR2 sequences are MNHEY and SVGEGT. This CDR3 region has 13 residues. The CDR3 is CASSYGLRYEQYF. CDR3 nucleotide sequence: TGTGCCAGCAGTTACGGCTTAAGATACGAGCAGTACTTC.

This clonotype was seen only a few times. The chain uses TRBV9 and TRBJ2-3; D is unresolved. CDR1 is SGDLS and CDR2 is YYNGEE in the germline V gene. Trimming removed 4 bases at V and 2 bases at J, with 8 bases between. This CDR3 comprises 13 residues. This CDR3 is CASSSFSTDTQYF. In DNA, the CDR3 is TGTGCCAGCAGCAGCTTTTCCACAGATACGCAGTATTTT.

The chain's CDR3 is CASSVAYLGDLSGNTIYF. The CDR3 bases are TGTGCCAGCAGCGTAGCCTACTTGGGGGACCTCTCTGGAAACACCATATATTTT. The chain uses TRBV9 and TRBJ1-3; D is possibly TRBD1 (5 bases). The germline CDR1 and CDR2 sequences are SGDLS and YYNGEE. Between the trimmed V and J ends, which lost 0 bases and 0 bases, there was a span of 16 bases. The CDR3 is made up of 18 amino acids.

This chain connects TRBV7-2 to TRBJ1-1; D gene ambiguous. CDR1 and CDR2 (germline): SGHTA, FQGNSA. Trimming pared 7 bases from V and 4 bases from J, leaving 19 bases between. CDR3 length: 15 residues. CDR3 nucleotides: TGTGCCAGCACCCCTAGATGGTGGGGAAGCACTGAAGCTTTCTTT. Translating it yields CASTPRWWGSTEAFF.

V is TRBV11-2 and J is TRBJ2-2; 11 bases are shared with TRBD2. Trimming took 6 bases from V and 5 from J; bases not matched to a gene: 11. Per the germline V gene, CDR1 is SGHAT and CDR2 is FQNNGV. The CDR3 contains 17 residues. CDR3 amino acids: CASSYLSGGARTGELFF. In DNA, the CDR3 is TGTGCCAGCAGTTACCTTAGCGGGGGGGCGCGGACCGGGGAGCTGTTTTTT.

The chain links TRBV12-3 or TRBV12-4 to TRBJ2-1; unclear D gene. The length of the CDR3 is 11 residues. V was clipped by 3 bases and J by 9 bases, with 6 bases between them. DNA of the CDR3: TGTGCCAGCAGTTTTGGTCTTGAGCAGTTCTTC. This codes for CASSFGLEQFF.